Following are 2 T cell receptor beta chains from one sample sequenced in a study of monozygotic twins with inflammatory bowel disease. From the 5' RACE reads, TCRdb lists one entry per CDR3 protein and no DNA. The table for this sample gives over 350,000 distinct CDR3 sequences. Sequences were obtained from blood. Source of these receptors: a human donor with ulcerative colitis or Crohn's disease, or a healthy co-twin of an affected twin (not recorded which).

V and J are TRBV20-1 and TRBJ2-7; absent DNA, TCRdb's TRBD1 call cannot be checked. Germline lookup yields CDR1 DFQATT and CDR2 SNEGSKA (reference sequence). The CDR3 sequence is 13 residues long. CDR3 sequence reads: CSASRGGPNEQYF.

The rearrangement links TRBV5-1 to TRBJ2-7; checking the TCRdb D call of TRBD1 is not possible without DNA. Looked up from germline, CDR1 is SGHRS and CDR2 is YFSETQ. There are 18 residues in the CDR3. The CDR3: CASSLSPGTGPSSYEQYF. Together with reference TRBV5-1 and TRBJ2-7, the CDR3 gives the full variable domain: KAGVTQTPRYLIKTRGQQVTLSCSPISGHRSVSWYQQTPGQGLQFLFEYFSETQRNKGNFPGRFSGRQFSNSRSEMNVSTLELGDSALYLCASSLSPGTGPSSYEQYFGPGTRLTVT.